This TCR beta chain was identified during a study of blood T cell repertoires in COVID-19. This clone was counted many times. Original handling: The authors estimated nucleated cell counts from reference gene primer amplification. TCRdb's table, derived via immunoSEQ multiplex PCR, lists solely in-frame clones and lacks some. From that table come the V and J calls and clone size; the DNA was used to work out D and trimming. The profile shows about 70,000 clones, roughly 86% of them singletons. CDR3 length equals 16 residues. Losses at the gene ends were 3 bases for V and 5 bases for J; bases not matched to a gene: 10. The germline CDR1 and CDR2 sequences are SGHTA and FQGNSA.

This clonotype was sampled from a human donor in a cohort sampled during active COVID-19. The chain carries TRBV7-2 and TRBJ1-1; 9 bases map to TRBD1. The specimen was peripheral blood. CDR3 region: CASSFGQGLGQTEAFF. The CDR3 nucleotides are TGTGCCAGCAGCTTCGGACAGGGGTTGGGACAGACTGAAGCTTTCTTT.